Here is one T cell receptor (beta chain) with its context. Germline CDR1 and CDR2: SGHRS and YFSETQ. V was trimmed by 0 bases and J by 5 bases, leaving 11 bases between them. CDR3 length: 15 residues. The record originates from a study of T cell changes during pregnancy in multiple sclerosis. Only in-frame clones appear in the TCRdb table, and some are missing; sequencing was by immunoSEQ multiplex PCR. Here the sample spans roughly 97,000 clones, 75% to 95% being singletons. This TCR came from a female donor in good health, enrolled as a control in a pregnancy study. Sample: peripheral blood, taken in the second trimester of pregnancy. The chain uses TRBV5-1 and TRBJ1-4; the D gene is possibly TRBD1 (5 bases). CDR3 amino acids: CASSLEVTENEKLFF. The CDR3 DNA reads TGCGCCAGCAGCTTGGAGGTGACAGAGAATGAAAAACTGTTTTTT.